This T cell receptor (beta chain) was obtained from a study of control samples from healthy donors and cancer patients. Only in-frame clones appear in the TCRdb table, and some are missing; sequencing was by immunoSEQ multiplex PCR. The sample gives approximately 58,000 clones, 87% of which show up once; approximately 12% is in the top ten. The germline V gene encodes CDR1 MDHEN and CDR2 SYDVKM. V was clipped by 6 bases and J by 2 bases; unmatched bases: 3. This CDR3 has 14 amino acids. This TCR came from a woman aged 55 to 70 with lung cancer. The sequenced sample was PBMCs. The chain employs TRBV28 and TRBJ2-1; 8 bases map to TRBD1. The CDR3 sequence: CASSLGQAYNEQFF. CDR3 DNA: TGTGCCAGCAGCCTGGGACAGGCCTACAATGAGCAGTTCTTC.